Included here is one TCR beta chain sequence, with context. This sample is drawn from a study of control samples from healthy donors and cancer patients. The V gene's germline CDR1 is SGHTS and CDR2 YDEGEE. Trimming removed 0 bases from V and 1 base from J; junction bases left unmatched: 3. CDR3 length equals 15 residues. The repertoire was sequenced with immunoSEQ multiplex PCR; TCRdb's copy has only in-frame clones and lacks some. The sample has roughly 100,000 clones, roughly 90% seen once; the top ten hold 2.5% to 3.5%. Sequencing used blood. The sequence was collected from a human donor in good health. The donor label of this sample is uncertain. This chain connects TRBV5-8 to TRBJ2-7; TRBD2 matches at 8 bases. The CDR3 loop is CASSLVAGGSYEQYF. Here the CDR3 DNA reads TGTGCCAGCAGCTTGGTCGCGGGGGGTTCCTACGAGCAGTACTTC.